This T cell receptor beta chain came from a study of T-cell memory formation after mild COVID-19. Study observations and caveats: Contracting clones, day 15 to 85, had balanced CD4/CD8, and later expanders favored CD4+. Cross-reactive memory apparently joined, as some responding clones appeared in pre-infection memory.

One entry per CDR3 protein results from TCRdb running MiXCR on the 5' RACE reads. The sample includes under 600,000 distinct CDR3 sequences, about a fifth of them seen just once. Germline V gives CDR1 MRHNA, CDR2 SNTAGT. V lost 7 bases and J lost 0; bases outside the gene matches: 8. The CDR3 is 15 residues long. Comments on this clonotype: The antigen remains undetermined.

The chain uses TRBV6-4 and TRBJ1-1, with TRBD1 matching 7 bases. Source material: PBMCs or a T cell subset sorted from them (not recorded which). This receptor was obtained from an adult woman who had mild COVID-19 (a few samples of this study predate the infection). Cell type and time point are not known. CDR3 in amino acids: CASISYGTVNTEAFF. CDR3 DNA sequence: TGTGCCAGCATTTCATACGGGACAGTGAACACTGAAGCTTTCTTT.